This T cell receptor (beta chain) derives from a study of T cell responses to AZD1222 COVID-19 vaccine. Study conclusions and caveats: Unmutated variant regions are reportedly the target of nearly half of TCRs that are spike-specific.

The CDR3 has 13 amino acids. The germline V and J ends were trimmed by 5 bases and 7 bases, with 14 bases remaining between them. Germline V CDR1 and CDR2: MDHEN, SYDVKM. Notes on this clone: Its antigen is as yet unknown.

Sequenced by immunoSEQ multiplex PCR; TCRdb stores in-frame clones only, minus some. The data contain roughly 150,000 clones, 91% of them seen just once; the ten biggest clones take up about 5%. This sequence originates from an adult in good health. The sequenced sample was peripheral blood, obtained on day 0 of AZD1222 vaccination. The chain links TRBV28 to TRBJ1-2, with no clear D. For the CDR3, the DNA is TGTGCCAGCAGTCCTCCCACAGCTCGTGGCTACACCTTC. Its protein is CASSPPTARGYTF.